This TCR beta chain was profiled in a study of early T cells in non-severe SARS-CoV-2 infection. Study context: Chains were unpaired, as sequencing was done on bulk RNA from unsorted whole blood.

As concerns this clonotype: Antigen unknown.

Tagging with unique molecular identifiers was applied to individual cDNA molecules. TCRdb analysed the 5' RACE reads with MiXCR anew, one entry per CDR3 protein. The data show tens of thousands of distinct CDR3 sequences, about 6% seen once. CDR3 length: 15 amino acids. Looked up from germline, CDR1 is SGHTA and CDR2 is FQGNSA. V was pared by 5 bases and J by 5 bases, with 18 bases between. Findings of the study overall: A preference for anti-spike CD8 responses marked VDJdb matching, which missed private and CD4 specificities.

V and J are TRBV7-2 and TRBJ2-5; D is tentatively TRBD1 or TRBD2 (5 bases each). The input for sequencing was whole blood, taken at baseline. The receptor comes from an adult who was a healthcare worker with PCR-confirmed SARS-CoV-2 infection or an uninfected control (not recorded which). CDR3 in amino acids: CASSDRGTVSETQYF. For the CDR3, the DNA is TGTGCCAGCAGCGACCGAGGGACGGTTTCGGAGACCCAGTACTTC.